The 17 T cell receptor beta chains given below trace back to one sample, sequenced in a study of blood T cell repertoires in COVID-19. Generated by immunoSEQ multiplex PCR, the TCRdb table keeps only in-frame clones and is missing some. The table includes 450,000 to 500,000 clones, 80% to 90% detected once. Sample: peripheral blood. Receptors were obtained from a human donor in a cohort sampled during active COVID-19.

The chain combines TRBV5-4 with TRBJ1-1, with no clear D. V gave up 4 bases and J gave up 1 base, with 8 bases separating them. Looked up from germline, CDR1 is SGHNT and CDR2 is YYREEE (reference sequence). There are 13 residues in the CDR3. The CDR3 loop reads CASSLTPNTEAFF. The CDR3 DNA reads TGTGCCAGCAGCCTGACACCGAACACTGAAGCTTTCTTT.

The V and J genes are TRBV5-4 and TRBJ2-5; 7 bases are shared with TRBD1. Germline V lookup: CDR1 SGHNT, CDR2 YYREEE (reference sequence). Unmatched junction bases numbered 7, after V lost 3 bases and J lost 5 bases. The CDR3 sequence is 14 residues long. The CDR3 spells CASSSPGQLETQYF. In nucleotides, the CDR3 is TGTGCCAGCAGCTCACCGGGACAGCTTGAGACCCAGTACTTC.

This chain joins TRBV4-3 and TRBJ1-4, with no clear D. Trimming removed 2 bases from V and 7 bases from J, with 11 bases in between. This CDR3 contains 14 residues. Germline lookup yields CDR1 LGHNA and CDR2 YSLEER. CDR3 region: CASSQTPRSEKLFF. The CDR3, as DNA: TGCGCCAGCAGCCAAACTCCCCGCTCTGAAAAACTGTTTTTT.

The genes are TRBV11-2 and TRBJ1-1; TRBD1 might be the D (5 bases). Germline CDR1 SGHAT, CDR2 FQNNGV. There are 12 residues in the CDR3. V was clipped by 1 base and J by 6 bases, with 6 bases between them. The CDR3 protein is CASSLAGAEAFF. CDR3 nucleotides: TGTGCCAGCAGCTTAGCGGGGGCTGAAGCTTTCTTT. Complete variable domain (other parts from reference TRBV11-2 and TRBJ1-1): EAGVAQSPRYKIIEKRQSVAFWCNPISGHATLYWYQQILGQGPKLLIQFQNNGVVDDSQLPKDRFSAERLKGVDSTLKIQPAKLEDSAVYLCASSLAGAEAFFGQGTRLTVV.

The gene calls are TRBV5-6 and TRBJ2-5, with TRBD1 matching over 7 bases. The J segment lost 2 bases and the V segment lost 4 bases, leaving 5 bases of the junction unmatched. CDR1 SGHDT and CDR2 YYEEEE come from the germline V gene. This CDR3 comprises 14 residues. In nucleotides, the CDR3 is TGTGCCAGCAGCCTATGGGACAGACAAGAGACCCAGTACTTC. It translates to CASSLWDRQETQYF.

The chain joins TRBV9 to TRBJ2-1; no clear D. Germline V gene sequence: CDR1 SGDLS, CDR2 YYNGEE. This CDR3 is 12 amino acids long. V was trimmed by 4 bases and J by 5 bases, leaving 7 bases between them. CDR3 nucleotide sequence: TGTGCCAGCAGCCCGAGGAACAATGAGCAGTTCTTC. Translated: CASSPRNNEQFF.

The chain is built from TRBV7-6 and TRBJ2-7; TRBD2 matches at 9 bases. The CDR3 has 16 residues. After removal of 5 bases from V and 2 bases from J, the junction contained 10 bases not matched to a gene. Per germline, CDR1 SGHVS and CDR2 FNYEAQ. The CDR3 bases are TGTGCCAGCAGCCTTGGGGCAGCGGGAGGAACCTACGAGCAGTACTTC. The encoded protein is CASSLGAAGGTYEQYF.

CDR3 region: CATSNGLAYTDTQYF. CDR3 in DNA: TGTGCCACCAGCAACGGACTAGCCTACACAGATACGCAGTATTTT. The chain uses TRBV15 and TRBJ2-3, with TRBD2 matching 8 bases. Germline CDR1 LNHNV, CDR2 YYDKDF (reference sequence). Germline trimming cut 4 bases from V and 2 bases from J; bases unmatched to any gene: 5. This CDR3 has 15 amino acids.

The chain joins TRBV7-3 to TRBJ2-1, with D perhaps matching TRBD2 (5 bases). Germline loops: CDR1 SGHTA, CDR2 FQGTGA. V lost 4 bases and J 7 bases, leaving 11 bases between the germline ends. This CDR3 has 13 residues. The CDR3 loop is CASSSRGKNEQFF. CDR3 nucleotide sequence: TGTGCCAGCAGCTCCCGGGGTAAGAATGAGCAGTTCTTC. The full variable domain, completed using reference TRBV7-3 and TRBJ2-1, is GAGVSQTPSNKVTEKGKYVELRCDPISGHTALYWYRQSLGQGPEFLIYFQGTGAADDSGLPNDRFFAVRPEGSVSTLKIQRTERGDSAVYLCASSSRGKNEQFFGPGTRLTVL.

This sequence joins TRBV29-1 and TRBJ1-2; 11 positions agree with TRBD1. V gave up 5 bases and J gave up 4 bases; unmatched junction bases: 6. Germline loops: CDR1 SQVTM, CDR2 ANQGSEA. This CDR3 is 14 amino acids long. This CDR3 is CSVRRGQGGYGYTF. The CDR3, as DNA: TGCAGCGTTAGAAGGGGACAGGGGGGCTATGGCTACACCTTC.

This clone was recorded once. The rearrangement links TRBV19 to TRBJ1-2; 9 positions agree with TRBD1. Trimming cost V 6 bases and J 3 bases; bases outside gene matches: 2. The CDR3 totals 13 residues. Germline CDR1 LNHDA, CDR2 SQIVND (reference sequence). The CDR3 DNA is TGTGCCAGTAGACAGGGGGCGGACTATGGCTACACCTTC. Its protein product is CASRQGADYGYTF.

The rearrangement links TRBV5-4 to TRBJ2-1; 8 bases fit TRBD2. V trimming: 5 bases; J trimming: 4 bases; junction bases outside the gene matches: 5. Germline lookup yields CDR1 SGHNT and CDR2 YYREEE (reference sequence). CDR3 length: 14 amino acids. The CDR3 DNA is TGTGCCAGCAGGAGCGGGGGCCAATACAATGAGCAGTTCTTC. Residues: CASRSGGQYNEQFF. The whole variable domain, filled in from reference TRBV5-4 and TRBJ2-1, reads ETGVTQSPTHLIKTRGQQVTLRCSSQSGHNTVSWYQQALGQGPQFIFQYYREEENGRGNFPPRFSGLQFPNYSSELNVNALELDDSALYLCASRSGGQYNEQFFGPGTRLTVL.

The rearrangement joins TRBV2 to TRBJ1-6; the match to TRBD1 covers 8 bases. The CDR3 runs to 15 residues. Trimming took 8 bases from V and 7 from J; bases not matched to a gene: 10. Germline V gene data show CDR1 as SNHLY and CDR2 as FYNNEI. Here the CDR3 reads CASGETGAGNSPLHF. The CDR3 DNA sequence: TGTGCCAGCGGAGAGACAGGGGCCGGAAATTCACCCCTCCACTTT. The full variable domain, in which reference TRBV2 and TRBJ1-6 provide the parts outside the CDR3, is EPEVTQTPSHQVTQMGQEVILRCVPISNHLYFYWYRQILGQKVEFLVSFYNNEISEKSEIFDDQFSVERPDGSNFTLKIRSTKLEDSAMYFCASGETGAGNSPLHFGNGTRLTVT.

The chain recombines TRBV9 with TRBJ1-5; the D is unclear. V shed 4 bases and J shed 0 bases, with 14 bases lying between them. Looked up from germline, CDR1 is SGDLS and CDR2 is YYNGEE. The CDR3 has 16 amino acids. CDR3 in amino acids: CASSLEGGLSNQPQHF. CDR3 nucleotides: TGTGCCAGCAGCCTTGAGGGAGGCCTTAGCAATCAGCCCCAGCATTTT. Full variable domain (missing parts from reference TRBV9 and TRBJ1-5): DSGVTQTPKHLITATGQRVTLRCSPRSGDLSVYWYQQSLDQGLQFLIQYYNGEERAKGNILERFSAQQFPDLHSELNLSSLELGDSALYFCASSLEGGLSNQPQHFGDGTRLSIL.

The V call is TRBV25-1, the J call TRBJ2-1, with a tentative D call TRBD1 (5 bases). V was pared by 1 base and J by 9 bases, with 10 bases between. CDR3 length equals 13 residues. Germline CDR1 MGHDK, CDR2 SYGVNS. This chain's CDR3 is CASSESNDSEQFF. As DNA, the CDR3 is TGTGCCAGCAGTGAATCTAATGACAGTGAGCAGTTCTTC.

The chain combines TRBV2 with TRBJ1-1; 9 bases are shared with TRBD1. V dropped 6 bases and J dropped 5; count of bases not matched to a gene: 10. Germline V CDR1 and CDR2: SNHLY, FYNNEI. The CDR3 consists of 15 residues. In DNA form, the CDR3 reads TGTGCCAGCAGCCCTACTGACAGGGGGACGACTGAAGCTTTCTTT. This sequence encodes CASSPTDRGTTEAFF. The full variable domain, its missing parts supplied by reference TRBV2 and TRBJ1-1, is EPEVTQTPSHQVTQMGQEVILRCVPISNHLYFYWYRQILGQKVEFLVSFYNNEISEKSEIFDDQFSVERPDGSNFTLKIRSTKLEDSAMYFCASSPTDRGTTEAFFGQGTRLTVV.

This chain links TRBV24-1 with TRBJ1-3; D is ambiguous. The CDR3 totals 15 residues. From germline, CDR1 is KGHDR and CDR2 SFDVKD. V lost 2 bases, J lost 2 bases, and 9 bases lay in between. The CDR3 nucleotides read TGTGCCACCAGTGATTCCACAGACCCTGGAAACACCATATATTTT. Its protein product is CATSDSTDPGNTIYF.